One TCR beta chain is described in this entry. This sample stems from a study of blood T cell repertoires in COVID-19. V lost 0 bases to trimming and J lost 3 bases, with 6 bases between them. CDR3 size: 13 residues. Germline CDR1 and CDR2: MNHEY and SVGEGT. Repertoires were generated with immunoSEQ multiplex PCR, while TCRdb's copy carries only in-frame clones and drops some. This table has roughly 230,000 clones, 88% appearing once. The sequence came from a human donor in a cohort sampled during active COVID-19. This rearrangement joins TRBV6-2 or TRBV6-3 to TRBJ2-7; D not resolved. The sample was peripheral blood. The CDR3 sequence: CASSYSRGYEQYF. DNA of the CDR3: TGTGCCAGCAGTTACTCAAGAGGCTACGAGCAGTACTTC.